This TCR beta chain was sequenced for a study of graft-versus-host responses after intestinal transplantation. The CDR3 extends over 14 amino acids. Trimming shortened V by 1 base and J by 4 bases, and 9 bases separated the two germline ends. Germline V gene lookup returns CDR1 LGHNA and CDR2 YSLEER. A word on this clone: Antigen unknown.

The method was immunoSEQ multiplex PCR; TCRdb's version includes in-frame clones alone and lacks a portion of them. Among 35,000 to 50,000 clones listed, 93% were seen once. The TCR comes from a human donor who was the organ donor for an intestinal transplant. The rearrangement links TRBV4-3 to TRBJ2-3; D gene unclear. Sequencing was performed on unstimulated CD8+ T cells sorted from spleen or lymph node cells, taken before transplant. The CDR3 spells CASSQVILADTQYF. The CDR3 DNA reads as TGCGCCAGCAGCCAAGTCATCTTGGCAGATACGCAGTATTTT.